A single sample is the source of the 23 T cell receptor beta chains below, sequenced in a study of blood T cell repertoires in COVID-19. Sequenced by immunoSEQ multiplex PCR; TCRdb stores in-frame clones only, minus some. Found here are 210,000 or so clones, 80% to 90% of them singletons; the top ten hold around 1.5%. The sequenced sample was peripheral blood. The receptor set was obtained from a man between 18 and 35 years old with active or convalescent COVID-19.

V is TRBV10-2 and J is TRBJ1-5; D is unresolved. Germline V CDR1 and CDR2: WSHSY, SAAADI. CDR3 length: 14 amino acids. V was trimmed by 2 bases and J by 6 bases, leaving 11 bases between them. CDR3 sequence (DNA): TGCGCCAGCAGTGAGATAGCGTCCGCTCAGCCCCAGCATTTT. Its protein is CASSEIASAQPQHF.

The V and J genes are TRBV23-1 and TRBJ2-1; 12 nucleotides match TRBD1. TRBV23-1 is an ORF for which the function is uncertain. J gave up 5 bases and V 2 bases, and 10 bases lay outside the gene matches. The CDR3 is 18 amino acids. CDR3 region: CASSQGDRGLVGDNEQFF. CDR3 nucleotides: TGCGCCAGCAGTCAAGGGGACAGGGGGCTGGTGGGCGACAATGAGCAGTTCTTC.

The V and J genes are TRBV28 and TRBJ1-2; no clear D gene. The CDR3 runs 13 residues. V was clipped by 3 bases and J by 2 bases, with 7 bases between them. Per the germline V gene, CDR1 is MDHEN and CDR2 is SYDVKM. CDR3 in amino acids: CASSFGFNYGYTF. In nucleotides, the CDR3 is TGTGCCAGCAGTTTCGGGTTCAACTATGGCTACACCTTC.

The CDR3 sequence is CASSVLQGPTSGRIGDTQYF. CDR3 coding DNA: TGTGCCAGCAGCGTACTACAGGGGCCGACTAGCGGGAGGATTGGAGATACGCAGTATTTT. The chain combines TRBV7-8 with TRBJ2-3; TRBD2 matches at 13 bases. Trimming at V came to 5 bases and at J to 5 bases, leaving 19 bases not matched to a gene. The CDR3 extends over 20 amino acids. Germline V CDR1 and CDR2: SGHVS, FQNEAQ.

The chain combines TRBV19 with TRBJ2-1; 8 nucleotides align to TRBD2. CDR3 length equals 14 residues. Losses at the gene ends were 11 bases for V and 6 bases for J; bases not matched to a gene: 12. Germline assignment: CDR1 LNHDA and CDR2 SQIVND (reference sequence). CDR3 DNA sequence: TGTGCCTCGCGGGAGGCGGGGCCATTCAATGAGCAGTTCTTC. Translation gives CASREAGPFNEQFF.

The rearrangement links TRBV5-6 to TRBJ1-2; D uncertain. Between the trimmed V and J ends, which lost 1 base and 2 bases, there was a span of 6 bases. The CDR3 contains 13 residues. Germline CDR1 SGHDT, CDR2 YYEEEE. In DNA form, the CDR3 reads TGTGCCAGCAGCTTGTTGAGGAACTATGGCTACACCTTC. Translation gives CASSLLRNYGYTF.

The chain joins TRBV10-2 to TRBJ2-1; D is ambiguous. Germline V lookup: CDR1 WSHSY, CDR2 SAAADI. The CDR3 runs 12 residues. The germline V and J ends were trimmed by 6 bases and 7 bases, with 10 bases remaining between them. CDR3 residues: CASSTNLNEQFF. In DNA, the CDR3 is TGCGCCAGCAGCACTAACTTAAATGAGCAGTTCTTC.

This CDR3 is CASSFWGRADRGTYEQYF. In nucleotides, the CDR3 is TGTGCCAGCAGCTTTTGGGGTCGGGCGGACAGGGGTACCTACGAGCAGTACTTC. The chain carries TRBV5-4 and TRBJ2-7, with 9 bases matching TRBD1. The CDR3 is 18 residues long. CDR1 is SGHNT and CDR2 is YYREEE in the germline V gene (reference sequence). V shed 2 bases, J shed 2 bases, and the junction held 14 bases outside the gene matches.

The chain couples TRBV29-1 to TRBJ1-1; D not certain. Germline CDR1 is SQVTM and CDR2 is ANQGSEA. The CDR3 is 12 residues long. V lost 4 bases, J lost 6 bases, and 12 bases lay in between. CDR3 protein: CSVGSGLPEAFF. CDR3 nucleotide sequence: TGCAGCGTTGGATCTGGGCTACCTGAAGCTTTCTTT.

This chain connects TRBV27 to TRBJ2-1, with 7 bases that match TRBD1. CDR1 and CDR2 from the germline V gene are MNHEY and SMNVEV (reference sequence). There are 16 residues in the CDR3. Trimming cost V 3 bases and J 0 bases; bases outside gene matches: 5. As DNA, the CDR3 is TGTGCCAGCAGTTTTAGGGACAGCCGCTCCTACAATGAGCAGTTCTTC. It yields the protein CASSFRDSRSYNEQFF.

The gene calls are TRBV28 and TRBJ2-7; a possible D gene is TRBD1 (6 bases). Trimming stripped 8 bases from V and 3 bases from J, with 8 bases between. The V gene's germline CDR1 is MDHEN and CDR2 SYDVKM. This CDR3 has 11 residues. The CDR3 region has the DNA TGTGCCAGCGGACAGTTCTACGAGCAGTACTTC. Amino acids: CASGQFYEQYF.

This chain joins TRBV11-1 and TRBJ1-2; unclear D gene. The V end was cut by 0 bases, the J end by 8 bases, with 13 bases between. The CDR3 is 14 residues long. Germline CDR1 SGHAT, CDR2 FQDESV (reference sequence). The CDR3 protein is CASSLAAGAGGYTF. CDR3 nucleotide sequence: TGTGCCAGCAGCTTAGCCGCGGGTGCGGGAGGCTACACCTTC.

The genes are TRBV30 and TRBJ1-2, with D maybe TRBD1 (5 bases). Trimming removed 5 bases at V and 2 bases at J, with 12 bases between. The CDR3 is 13 amino acids. Germline V gives CDR1 GTSNPN, CDR2 SVGIG (reference sequence). This chain's CDR3 is CAWDPQGNYGYTF. CDR3 bases: TGTGCCTGGGATCCTCAGGGAAACTATGGCTACACCTTC.

A word on this clone: At one end the junction does not follow the germline gene, possibly because of a read error. The J gene is TRBJ2-5, the V gene TRBV13; 9 bases are shared with TRBD2. Per germline, CDR1 PRHDT and CDR2 FYEKMQ (reference sequence). This CDR3 has 16 amino acids. The CDR3 sequence is CASNLLREGYQETQYF. DNA for the CDR3: TGTGCCAGCAACTTACTGCGGGAGGGGTACCAAGAGACCCAGTACTTC.

This clone was counted a few times. This rearrangement joins TRBV5-1 to TRBJ2-1, with 9 nucleotides matching TRBD2. This CDR3 region has 13 residues. After removal of 5 bases from V and 4 bases from J, the junction contained 1 base not matched to a gene. Germline-derived CDR1 and CDR2 are SGHRS and YFSETQ. CDR3 sequence: CASSSGRYNEQFF. The CDR3 nucleotides read TGCGCCAGCAGTAGCGGGAGATACAATGAGCAGTTCTTC. Looking up the rest from reference TRBV5-1 and TRBJ2-1 gives the full variable domain: KAGVTQTPRYLIKTRGQQVTLSCSPISGHRSVSWYQQTPGQGLQFLFEYFSETQRNKGNFPGRFSGRQFSNSRSEMNVSTLELGDSALYLCASSSGRYNEQFFGPGTRLTVL.

This chain joins TRBV9 and TRBJ2-5, with 16 bases aligning to TRBD2. CDR3 length equals 18 residues. Germline trimming cut 0 bases from V and 7 bases from J; bases unmatched to any gene: 9. The germline gives CDR1 SGDLS, CDR2 YYNGEE. CDR3: CASSVDPGLAGGLGTQYF. Here the CDR3 DNA reads TGTGCCAGCAGCGTAGACCCGGGACTAGCGGGAGGGCTGGGGACCCAGTACTTC.

This chain uses TRBV27 with TRBJ2-7, with D maybe TRBD1 (5 bases). Trimming took 0 bases from V and 1 from J, leaving 13 bases between them. Germline CDR1 and CDR2: MNHEY and SMNVEV (reference sequence). The CDR3 is 16 residues long. Here the CDR3 reads CASSLSAGQVSYEQYF. Written as DNA, the CDR3 is TGTGCCAGCAGTTTATCTGCAGGGCAAGTTTCCTACGAGCAGTACTTC.

The chain carries TRBV7-9 and TRBJ2-7; possible D gene TRBD2, 5 bases. V lost 6 bases to trimming and J lost 7 bases, with 16 bases between them. The CDR3 is made up of 13 amino acids. Germline CDR1 SEHNR, CDR2 FQNEAQ (reference sequence). The CDR3 here is CASSAPRGREQYF. The CDR3 DNA reads TGTGCCAGCAGTGCCCCCCGGGGTCGGGAGCAGTACTTC. Based on the CDR3 plus reference TRBV7-9 and TRBJ2-7, the full variable domain is DTGVSQNPRHKITKRGQNVTFRCDPISEHNRLYWYRQTLGQGPEFLTYFQNEAQLEKSRLLSDRFSAERPKGSFSTLEIQRTEQGDSAMYLCASSAPRGREQYFGPGTRLTVT.

This chain joins TRBV28 and TRBJ1-4; weak D call: TRBD1 (5 bases). The CDR3 has 16 amino acids. Trimming took off 0 bases at V and 0 bases at J, with 8 bases between the two ends. Germline V gene lookup returns CDR1 MDHEN and CDR2 SYDVKM. CDR3 coding DNA: TGTGCCAGCAGTTTATGGGGGCTCTCAACTAATGAAAAACTGTTTTTT. It yields the protein CASSLWGLSTNEKLFF.

This clone was seen a single time. The chain recombines TRBV7-6 with TRBJ1-3; 7 nucleotides agree with TRBD1. The CDR3 sequence is 16 residues long. After removal of 5 bases from V and 3 bases from J, the junction contained 10 bases not matched to a gene. Germline CDR1 reads SGHVS; CDR2 reads FNYEAQ. The CDR3 sequence: CASSPREGAYGNTIYF. CDR3 DNA sequence: TGTGCCAGCAGCCCCCGGGAGGGGGCCTATGGAAACACCATATATTTT. Full variable domain (rest looked up from reference TRBV7-6 and TRBJ1-3): GAGVSQSPRYKVTKRGQDVALRCDPISGHVSLYWYRQALGQGPEFLTYFNYEAQQDKSGLPNDRFSAERPEGSISTLTIQRTEQRDSAMYRCASSPREGAYGNTIYFGEGSWLTVV.

The sample holds many counts of this clone. The gene calls are TRBV5-1 and TRBJ1-2, with TRBD1 as a possible D gene (5 bases). Germline V CDR1 and CDR2: SGHRS, YFSETQ. Trimming took 4 bases from V and 8 from J, leaving 18 bases between them. The CDR3 runs to 14 residues. CDR3 sequence reads: CASSPAGTLGGYTF. CDR3 sequence (DNA): TGCGCCAGCAGCCCCGCCGGGACTTTGGGCGGCTACACCTTC.

The V call is TRBV19, the J call TRBJ2-1; no clear D gene. Germline-derived CDR1 and CDR2 are LNHDA and SQIVND (reference sequence). The V end lost 3 bases, the J end lost 3 bases, and 9 bases lay between the germline ends. The CDR3 is 14 residues long. The CDR3 protein is CASSIPPSYNEQFF. The CDR3 coding sequence is TGTGCCAGTAGTATCCCCCCCAGCTACAATGAGCAGTTCTTC. Drawing the rest from reference TRBV19 and TRBJ2-1, the complete variable domain is DGGITQSPKYLFRKEGQNVTLSCEQNLNHDAMYWYRQDPGQGLRLIYYSQIVNDFQKGDIAEGYSVSREKKESFPLTVTSAQKNPTAFYLCASSIPPSYNEQFFGPGTRLTVL.

The chain is built from TRBV4-3 and TRBJ2-1; a weak D match, TRBD1 (6 bases). Trimming shortened V by 1 base and J by 2 bases, and 9 bases separated the two germline ends. Germline V CDR1 and CDR2: LGHNA, YSLEER. This CDR3 region has 15 residues. The CDR3 region is CASSQGRGAYNEQFF. In DNA, the CDR3 is TGCGCCAGCAGCCAAGGCAGGGGAGCCTACAATGAGCAGTTCTTC.